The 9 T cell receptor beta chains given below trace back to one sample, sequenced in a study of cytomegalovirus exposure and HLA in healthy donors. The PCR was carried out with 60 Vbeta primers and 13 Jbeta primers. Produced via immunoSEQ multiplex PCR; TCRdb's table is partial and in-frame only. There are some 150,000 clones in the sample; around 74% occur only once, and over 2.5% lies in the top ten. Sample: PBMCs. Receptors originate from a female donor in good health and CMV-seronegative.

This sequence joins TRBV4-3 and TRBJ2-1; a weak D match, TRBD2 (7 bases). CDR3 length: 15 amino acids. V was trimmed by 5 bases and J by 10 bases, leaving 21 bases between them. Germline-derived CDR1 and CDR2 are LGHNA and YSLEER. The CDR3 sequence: CASSSVTGGWGEQFF. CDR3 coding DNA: TGCGCCAGCAGCTCGGTTACGGGGGGCTGGGGGGAGCAGTTCTTC.

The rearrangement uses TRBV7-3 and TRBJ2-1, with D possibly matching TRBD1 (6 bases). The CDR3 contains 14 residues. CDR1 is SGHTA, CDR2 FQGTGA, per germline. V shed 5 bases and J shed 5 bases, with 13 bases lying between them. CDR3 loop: CASSPKAGDNEQFF. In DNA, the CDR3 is TGTGCCAGCAGCCCGAAGGCAGGGGACAATGAGCAGTTCTTC.

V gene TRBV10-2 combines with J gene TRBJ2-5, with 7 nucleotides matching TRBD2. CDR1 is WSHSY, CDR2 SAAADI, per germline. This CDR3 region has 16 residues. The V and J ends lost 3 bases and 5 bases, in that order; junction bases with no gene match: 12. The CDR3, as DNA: TGCGCCAGCAGTGACCCTGGGGGGGGACCCCTGGAGACCCAGTACTTC. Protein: CASSDPGGGPLETQYF.

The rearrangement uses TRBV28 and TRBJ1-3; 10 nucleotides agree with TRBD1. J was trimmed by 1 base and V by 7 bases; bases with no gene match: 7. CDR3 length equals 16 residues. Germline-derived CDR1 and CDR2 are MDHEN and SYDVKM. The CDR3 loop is CASNKPGQGSGNTIYF. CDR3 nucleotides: TGTGCCAGCAATAAACCGGGACAGGGGTCTGGAAACACCATATATTTT.

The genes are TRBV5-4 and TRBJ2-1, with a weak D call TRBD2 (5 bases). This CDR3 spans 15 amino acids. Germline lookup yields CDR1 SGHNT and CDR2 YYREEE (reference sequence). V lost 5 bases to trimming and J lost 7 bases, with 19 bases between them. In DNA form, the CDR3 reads TGTGCCAGCAGTTCCGGCGGTCTTCGAGGGAATGAGCAGTTCTTC. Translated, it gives CASSSGGLRGNEQFF.

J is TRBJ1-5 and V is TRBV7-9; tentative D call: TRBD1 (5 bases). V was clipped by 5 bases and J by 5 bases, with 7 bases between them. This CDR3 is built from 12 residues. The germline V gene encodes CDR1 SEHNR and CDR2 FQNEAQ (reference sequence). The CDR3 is CASSEGDQPQHF. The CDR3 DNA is TGTGCCAGCAGCGAAGGGGATCAGCCCCAGCATTTT. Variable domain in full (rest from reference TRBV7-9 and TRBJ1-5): DTGVSQNPRHKITKRGQNVTFRCDPISEHNRLYWYRQTLGQGPEFLTYFQNEAQLEKSRLLSDRFSAERPKGSFSTLEIQRTEQGDSAMYLCASSEGDQPQHFGDGTRLSIL.

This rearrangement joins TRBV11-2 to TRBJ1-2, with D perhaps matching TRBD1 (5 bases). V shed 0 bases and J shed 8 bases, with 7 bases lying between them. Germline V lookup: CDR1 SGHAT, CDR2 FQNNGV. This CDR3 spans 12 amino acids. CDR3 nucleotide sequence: TGTGCCAGCAGCTTAGATTACAGGGGCTACACCTTC. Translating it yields CASSLDYRGYTF.

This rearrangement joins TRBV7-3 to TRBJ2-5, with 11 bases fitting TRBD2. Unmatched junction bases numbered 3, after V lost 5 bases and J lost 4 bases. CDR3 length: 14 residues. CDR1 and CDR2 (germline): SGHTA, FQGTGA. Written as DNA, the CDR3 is TGTGCCAGCAGCGTAGCGGGGGGGAGAGAGACCCAGTACTTC. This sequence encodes CASSVAGGRETQYF. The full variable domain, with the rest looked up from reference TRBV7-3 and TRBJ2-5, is GAGVSQTPSNKVTEKGKYVELRCDPISGHTALYWYRQSLGQGPEFLIYFQGTGAADDSGLPNDRFFAVRPEGSVSTLKIQRTERGDSAVYLCASSVAGGRETQYFGPGTRLLVL.

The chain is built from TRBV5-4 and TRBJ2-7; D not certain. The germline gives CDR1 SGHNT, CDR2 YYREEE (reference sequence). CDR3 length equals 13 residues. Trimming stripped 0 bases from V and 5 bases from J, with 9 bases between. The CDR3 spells CASSLEPGNEQYF. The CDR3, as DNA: TGTGCCAGCAGCTTGGAACCCGGTAACGAGCAGTACTTC.